Below, 12 T cell receptor beta chains from the same sample are listed, as sequenced in a study of T-cell reconstitution after alpha-beta-depleted transplantation in children. Preparation of the TCRbeta library involved a method that used unique molecular identifiers. TCRdb reprocessed the PCR reads via MiXCR and lists one record per CDR3 protein. The sample lists around 450,000 distinct CDR3 sequences; about 10% were seen once. The specimen was PBMCs, collected before TCRalphabeta/CD19-depleted stem cell transplant. These TCRs come from a child younger than 10 with inherited bone marrow failure, due to receive a stem cell transplant.

This clonotype was found a few times. V usage is TRBV29-1 and J usage is TRBJ2-3; TRBD1 agrees at 12 bases. The CDR3 consists of 15 residues. With 4 bases clipped from V and 4 bases from J, the junction kept 6 bases outside the gene matches. Per the germline V gene, CDR1 is SQVTM and CDR2 is ANQGSEA. DNA of the CDR3: TGCAGCGTTGGTGTGGGACAGGGGGCGTCAGATACGCAGTATTTT. Its protein is CSVGVGQGASDTQYF.

This clonotype was counted ten times or more. This sequence joins TRBV9 and TRBJ2-2; possible D gene TRBD2, 5 bases. Germline assignment: CDR1 SGDLS and CDR2 YYNGEE. V shed 1 base and J shed 1 base, with 8 bases lying between them. The CDR3 totals 15 residues. CDR3 nucleotides: TGTGCCAGCAGCGTATCCGGGATGAACACCGGGGAGCTGTTTTTT. Protein product: CASSVSGMNTGELFF. Using reference TRBV9 and TRBJ2-2 for the parts outside the CDR3, the full variable domain is DSGVTQTPKHLITATGQRVTLRCSPRSGDLSVYWYQQSLDQGLQFLIQYYNGEERAKGNILERFSAQQFPDLHSELNLSSLELGDSALYFCASSVSGMNTGELFFGEGSRLTVL.

This clonotype was seen repeatedly, ten times or more. The chain employs TRBV7-2 and TRBJ2-3; D gene unclear. V shed 0 bases and J shed 0 bases, with 10 bases lying between them. From germline, CDR1 is SGHTA and CDR2 FQGNSA. The CDR3 contains 16 residues. The CDR3 DNA follows: TGTGCCAGCAGCTTAGCTAGTTCGCTGAGCACAGATACGCAGTATTTT. Translated: CASSLASSLSTDTQYF.

This clonotype was picked up many times. The chain uses TRBV12-3 or TRBV12-4 and TRBJ2-5; no definite D call. The CDR3 covers 15 residues. Trimming left V 3 bases short and J 1 base short, with 12 bases between. In DNA form, the CDR3 reads TGTGCCAGCAGTTTCCCCGGTATAGGCCAAGAGACCCAGTACTTC. Translated, it gives CASSFPGIGQETQYF.

The genes are TRBV7-2 and TRBJ2-1, with 12 bases lining up with TRBD2. Per the germline V gene, CDR1 is SGHTA and CDR2 is FQGNSA. CDR3 length equals 19 residues. V lost 3 bases, J lost 2 bases, and 11 bases stayed unmatched. DNA of the CDR3: TGTGCCAGCAGCTTTAGGTCGAGACTAGCGGGAGTCGCCTACAATGAGCAGTTCTTC. Protein product: CASSFRSRLAGVAYNEQFF.

This clonotype showed up many times. The chain employs TRBV27 and TRBJ2-7, with a possible D match to TRBD2 (6 bases). The CDR3 is 14 amino acids. Trimming stripped 3 bases from V and 5 bases from J, with 14 bases between. The germline gives CDR1 MNHEY, CDR2 SMNVEV (reference sequence). CDR3 region: CASSLWDSSNEQYF. CDR3 nucleotide sequence: TGTGCCAGCAGTTTGTGGGACTCCTCGAACGAGCAGTACTTC.

This clonotype was counted ten times or more. This chain uses TRBV7-2 with TRBJ2-1; unclear D gene. V was shortened by 1 base and J by 2 bases, with 9 bases between the two germline ends. The germline V gene has CDR1 SGHTA and CDR2 FQGNSA. This CDR3 contains 15 residues. CDR3 DNA: TGTGCCAGCAGCTTAGGTATTGCCGCCTACAATGAGCAGTTCTTC. Protein sequence: CASSLGIAAYNEQFF.

The table lists this clonotype with many counts. V gene TRBV4-3 combines with J gene TRBJ2-1, with TRBD2 matching 7 bases. This CDR3 comprises 19 residues. Unmatched junction bases numbered 15, after V lost 1 base and J lost 3 bases. The germline CDR1 and CDR2 sequences are LGHNA and YSLEER. CDR3 loop: CASSQGRIGSGQVYNEQFF. CDR3 DNA: TGCGCCAGCAGCCAAGGGCGAATCGGTAGCGGGCAAGTCTACAATGAGCAGTTCTTC.

This chain uses TRBV7-2 with TRBJ2-7; D uncertain. The V and J ends lost 4 bases and 5 bases respectively, with 15 bases between them. Germline values: CDR1 SGHTA, CDR2 FQGNSA. The CDR3 covers 14 residues. The CDR3 bases are TGTGCCAGCAGCTATGACCTCCGGAAGGACGAGCAGTACTTC. It encodes CASSYDLRKDEQYF.

This clonotype occurred many times. The rearrangement links TRBV27 to TRBJ2-3; no reliable D call. The CDR3 runs 13 residues. The V gene's germline CDR1 is MNHEY and CDR2 SMNVEV (reference sequence). Trimming shortened V by 3 bases and J by 2 bases, and 6 bases separated the two germline ends. The CDR3 coding sequence is TGTGCCAGCAGTTTTGGGCCCACAGATACGCAGTATTTT. Encoded protein: CASSFGPTDTQYF.

This clonotype was recorded at least ten times. The CDR3 sequence is CSDIPDRGYYGYTF. CDR3 in DNA: TGCAGTGACATTCCGGACAGGGGGTACTATGGCTACACCTTC. J is TRBJ1-2 and V is TRBV20-1, with 10 nucleotides matching TRBD1. After removal of 7 bases from V and 3 bases from J, the junction contained 8 bases not matched to a gene. Germline CDR1 reads DFQATT; CDR2 reads SNEGSKA (reference sequence). The CDR3 contains 14 residues.

The gene calls are TRBV18 and TRBJ1-1; TRBD1 might be the D (6 bases). Trimming removed 3 bases at V and 5 bases at J, with 10 bases between. The length of the CDR3 is 13 residues. The germline CDR1 and CDR2 sequences are KGHSH and LQKENI. CDR3 bases: TGTGCCAGCTCACCGCACAGGGAGACTGAAGCTTTCTTT. Its translation: CASSPHRETEAFF.